The 23 T cell receptor beta chains below all came from one sample that was sequenced in a study of cytomegalovirus exposure and HLA in healthy donors. 13 Jbeta primers and 60 Vbeta primers were used for the PCR. The repertoire was sequenced with immunoSEQ multiplex PCR; TCRdb's copy has only in-frame clones and lacks some. The profile shows around 110,000 clones, around 85% of them singletons. Sequencing was performed on PBMCs. Receptors were obtained from a man aged 25-40 years in good health and CMV-seronegative.

The gene calls are TRBV5-1 and TRBJ2-7; D is possibly TRBD2 (5 bases). The CDR3 extends over 15 amino acids. CDR1 and CDR2 from the germline V gene are SGHRS and YFSETQ. The ends were cut back, 4 bases at V and 0 bases at J, with 14 bases in the middle. The CDR3 spells CASSPFGESSYEQYF. CDR3 nucleotide sequence: TGCGCCAGCAGCCCATTTGGGGAGAGCTCCTACGAGCAGTACTTC.

The chain employs TRBV6-1 and TRBJ2-5, with 7 bases lining up with TRBD2. CDR3 length: 16 amino acids. The germline CDR1 and CDR2 sequences are MNHNS and SASEGT. Trimming took 3 bases from V and 4 from J; bases not matched to a gene: 11. Here the CDR3 reads CASSDRGSWGGETQYF. In DNA, the CDR3 is TGTGCCAGCAGTGATCGGGGTAGCTGGGGGGGAGAGACCCAGTACTTC.

The V call is TRBV10-3, the J call TRBJ1-1; TRBD1 might be the D (5 bases). CDR1 and CDR2 from the germline V gene are ENHRY and SYGVKD. CDR3 size: 13 residues. Trimming removed 5 bases from V and 0 bases from J, with 7 bases in between. Written as DNA, the CDR3 is TGTGCCATCAGTAAGACAGTGAACACTGAAGCTTTCTTT. Its translation: CAISKTVNTEAFF.

The genes are TRBV5-1 and TRBJ2-5; weak D call: TRBD1 (5 bases). The V end lost 3 bases, the J end lost 2 bases, and 14 bases lay between the germline ends. This CDR3 is 15 amino acids long. CDR1 and CDR2 from the germline V gene are SGHRS and YFSETQ. The CDR3 sequence: CASSYARAVQETQYF. The CDR3 DNA reads as TGCGCCAGCAGCTATGCCAGGGCAGTTCAAGAGACCCAGTACTTC.

This rearrangement joins TRBV28 to TRBJ1-5; maybe TRBD1 (5 bases). The V end was cut by 6 bases, the J end by 8 bases, with 11 bases between. This CDR3 is 12 amino acids long. The V gene's germline CDR1 is MDHEN and CDR2 SYDVKM. The chain's CDR3 is CASRPRGEPQHF. CDR3 DNA: TGTGCCAGCAGGCCCCGGGGGGAGCCCCAGCATTTT.

The chain uses TRBV6-4 and TRBJ2-1, with 11 bases that match TRBD2. Germline trimming cut 0 bases from V and 7 bases from J; bases unmatched to any gene: 2. The CDR3 is 15 amino acids. Germline V gene data show CDR1 as MRHNA and CDR2 as SNTAGT. In DNA form, the CDR3 reads TGTGCCAGCAGTGACTCGACTAGCGGGAATAATGAGCAGTTCTTC. It yields the protein CASSDSTSGNNEQFF.

The CDR3 loop reads CAWMYGGPNEKLFF. CDR3 DNA sequence: TGTGCCTGGATGTATGGGGGCCCTAATGAAAAACTGTTTTTT. The V gene is TRBV30, the J gene TRBJ1-4; tentative D call: TRBD1 (6 bases). The CDR3 is made up of 14 amino acids. V lost 4 bases to trimming and J lost 3 bases, with 12 bases between them. Germline lookup yields CDR1 GTSNPN and CDR2 SVGIG (reference sequence).

Note on this clone: The same CDR3 arises from other DNA sequences in this sample as well. The chain combines TRBV5-6 with TRBJ2-1, with D maybe TRBD2 (5 bases). From germline, CDR1 is SGHDT and CDR2 YYEEEE. V was cut by 0 bases and J by 10 bases, with 8 bases left in between. This CDR3 has 12 residues. The DNA for the CDR3 is TGTGCCAGCAGCTTGGGGCGAGGGGAGCAGTTCTTC. Translation gives CASSLGRGEQFF.

The count of this clone is one. The rearrangement links TRBV5-4 to TRBJ1-2; D remains ambiguous. The germline CDR1 and CDR2 sequences are SGHNT and YYREEE (reference sequence). The CDR3 has 14 residues. V lost 0 bases to trimming and J lost 4 bases, with 10 bases between them. The CDR3 region is CASSLAGLGYGYTF. CDR3 coding DNA: TGTGCCAGCAGCTTGGCGGGGTTGGGCTATGGCTACACCTTC.

V gene TRBV29-1 combines with J gene TRBJ2-7, with a weak D call TRBD1 (5 bases). There are 10 residues in the CDR3. In germline, CDR1 is SQVTM, CDR2 ANQGSEA. DNA of the CDR3: TGCTTCAGGGTATCCTACGAGCAGTACTTC. Translating gives CFRVSYEQYF.

The chain uses TRBV14 and TRBJ2-7; tentatively, D is TRBD2 (5 bases). The CDR3 covers 15 residues. Germline V lookup: CDR1 SGHDN, CDR2 FVKESK. The V end lost 4 bases, the J end lost 2 bases, and 15 bases lay between the germline ends. This chain's CDR3 is CASSRTPGSPYEQYF. DNA for the CDR3: TGTGCCAGCAGCCGGACGCCTGGGAGCCCCTACGAGCAGTACTTC.

This clone was recorded once. The genes are TRBV10-3 and TRBJ2-3; tentatively, D is TRBD1 (7 bases). This CDR3 is 14 amino acids long. Trimming shortened V by 4 bases and J by 3 bases, and 11 bases separated the two germline ends. The V gene's germline CDR1 is ENHRY and CDR2 SYGVKD. This chain's CDR3 is CAISGPGGTDTQYF. The DNA of the CDR3 is TGTGCCATCAGTGGGCCAGGGGGGACAGATACGCAGTATTTT.

The chain carries TRBV13 and TRBJ2-5; TRBD2 matches at 8 bases. Per germline, CDR1 PRHDT and CDR2 FYEKMQ (reference sequence). Trimming at V came to 0 bases and at J to 5 bases, leaving 8 bases not matched to a gene. CDR3 length equals 16 residues. This CDR3 reads CASSLGPRGGQETQYF. The CDR3 DNA is TGTGCCAGCAGCTTAGGCCCCCGGGGGGGCCAGGAGACCCAGTACTTC.

J is TRBJ2-5 and V is TRBV18, with D possibly TRBD2 on 5 matching bases. Per the germline V gene, CDR1 is KGHSH and CDR2 is LQKENI. The V end was cut by 6 bases, the J end by 5 bases, with 13 bases between. This CDR3 is built from 13 residues. The CDR3 loop reads CASSSAVQETQYF. CDR3 nucleotides: TGTGCCAGCTCCTCAGCGGTCCAGGAGACCCAGTACTTC.

The V gene is TRBV29-1, the J gene TRBJ1-1; 7 bases align to TRBD1. Germline CDR1 reads SQVTM; CDR2 reads ANQGSEA. V lost 6 bases to trimming and J lost 3 bases; unmatched junction nucleotides: 7. There are 13 residues in the CDR3. As DNA, the CDR3 is TGCAGCGTGGATCGGGACAGCCACACTGAAGCTTTCTTT. Its protein is CSVDRDSHTEAFF.

V gene TRBV2 combines with J gene TRBJ1-4, with 8 bases that match TRBD1. V lost 4 bases to trimming and J lost 0 bases; unmatched junction nucleotides: 10. This CDR3 is built from 18 residues. Germline values: CDR1 SNHLY, CDR2 FYNNEI. Written as DNA, the CDR3 is TGTGCCAGCAGTGGGACAGGGAAGTTTCCCGCAACTAATGAAAAACTGTTTTTT. As protein: CASSGTGKFPATNEKLFF.

The chain is built from TRBV9 and TRBJ2-1; 8 bases agree with TRBD2. The CDR3 has 15 residues. From germline, CDR1 is SGDLS and CDR2 YYNGEE. J was trimmed by 10 bases and V by 4 bases; bases with no gene match: 13. The chain's CDR3 is CASSPGGLAGEEQFF. CDR3 nucleotide sequence: TGTGCCAGCAGCCCAGGCGGGCTAGCGGGTGAAGAGCAGTTCTTC.

The chain links TRBV6-4 to TRBJ2-7, with TRBD2 matching 9 bases. CDR1 MRHNA and CDR2 SNTAGT come from the germline V gene. With V trimmed by 7 bases and J by 3 bases, 13 bases remained unmatched. The CDR3 is 16 residues long. The CDR3 loop is CASIEPAGGLSYEQYF. DNA of the CDR3: TGTGCCAGCATTGAGCCAGCGGGAGGATTGAGCTACGAGCAGTACTTC.

V usage is TRBV29-1 and J usage is TRBJ2-7; the D gene is possibly TRBD1 (5 bases). Trimming left V 1 base short and J 5 bases short, with 15 bases between. The CDR3 spans 14 residues. Germline V gene sequence: CDR1 SQVTM, CDR2 ANQGSEA. This CDR3 reads CSVEGAGSRNEQYF. CDR3 nucleotides: TGCAGCGTTGAAGGGGCAGGGTCGAGGAACGAGCAGTACTTC.

The chain carries TRBV28 and TRBJ1-4, with D unresolved. The germline gives CDR1 MDHEN, CDR2 SYDVKM. The CDR3 is made up of 12 amino acids. V lost 4 bases and J 2 bases, leaving 2 bases between the germline ends. The CDR3 coding sequence is TGTGCCAGCAGTTCTACTAATGAAAAACTGTTTTTT. This gives the protein CASSSTNEKLFF.

This rearrangement joins TRBV6-5 to TRBJ1-5, with 8 bases aligning to TRBD1. The germline gives CDR1 MNHEY, CDR2 SVGAGI. The CDR3 is 15 amino acids. The ends lost 4 bases at V and 4 bases at J; junction bases unmatched: 6. CDR3 coding DNA: TGTGCCAGCAGTTTCGCAGGGGGCTCAAATCAGCCCCAGCATTTT. Amino acids: CASSFAGGSNQPQHF.

The V call is TRBV30, the J call TRBJ2-1; 9 nucleotides line up with TRBD2. Unmatched junction bases numbered 6, after V lost 2 bases and J lost 1 base. Germline CDR1 is GTSNPN and CDR2 is SVGIG (reference sequence). The CDR3 runs to 16 residues. CDR3 loop: CAWSPPGLASYNEQFF. As DNA, the CDR3 is TGTGCCTGGAGTCCCCCGGGACTAGCATCCTACAATGAGCAGTTCTTC.

This clone was counted between two and nine times. V usage is TRBV5-1 and J usage is TRBJ1-1, with 9 bases aligning to TRBD1. The germline V gene encodes CDR1 SGHRS and CDR2 YFSETQ. The V and J ends lost 2 bases and 4 bases, in that order; junction bases with no gene match: 6. The CDR3 has 15 residues. CDR3 protein: CASSLGQGWSTEAFF. The CDR3 DNA reads TGCGCCAGCAGCTTAGGACAGGGGTGGAGCACTGAAGCTTTCTTT.